Listed below are T cell receptor beta chains from one sample, sequenced in a study of blood T cell repertoires in COVID-19. Here immunoSEQ multiplex PCR was the method, and the copy in TCRdb shows in-frame clones only, minus some. This sample has roughly 220,000 clones, with around four fifths found just once. Material: peripheral blood. Receptor source: a man aged 25 to 40 with active or convalescent COVID-19. Each CDR3 is given with its conserved first and last residue. A D gene is named only where the DNA matches it firmly. Only part of the rows carry a size: once, few, many, or a class if the clone is expanded.

d_call: -
clone_size: -
v_call: TRBV5-1
j_call: TRBJ1-6
cdr3_aa: CASSAGLPGSPLHF
cdr3_nt: TGCGCCAGCAGCGCGGGACTCCCTGGATCACCCCTCCACTTT

d_call: -
clone_size: -
v_call: TRBV10-2
j_call: TRBJ1-3
cdr3_aa: CASRVESSGNTIYF
cdr3_nt: TGCGCCAGCAGGGTCGAGAGCTCTGGAAACACCATATATTTT

d_call: -
clone_size: once
v_call: TRBV3-1/TRBV3-2
j_call: TRBJ2-6
cdr3_aa: CASRDSGANVLTF
cdr3_nt: TGTGCCAGTCGGGATTCTGGGGCCAACGTCCTGACTTTC

d_call: TRBD1
clone_size: -
v_call: TRBV11-2
j_call: TRBJ2-1
cdr3_aa: CASSYNRGPYNEQFF
cdr3_nt: TGTGCCAGCAGCTACAACAGGGGGCCCTACAATGAGCAGTTCTTC

d_call: -
clone_size: -
v_call: TRBV19
j_call: TRBJ1-2
cdr3_aa: CASSMDTTSNYGYTF
cdr3_nt: TGTGCCAGTAGTATGGACACCACCTCTAACTATGGCTACACCTTC

d_call: TRBD1
clone_size: -
v_call: TRBV5-1
j_call: TRBJ2-7
cdr3_aa: CASSGTGRHEQYF
cdr3_nt: TGCGCCAGCTCCGGGACAGGTCGCCACGAGCAGTACTTC

d_call: -
clone_size: -
v_call: TRBV4-2
j_call: TRBJ2-1
cdr3_aa: CASSPFPNEQFF
cdr3_nt: TGTGCCAGCAGCCCCTTCCCCAATGAGCAGTTCTTC

d_call: -
clone_size: -
v_call: TRBV11-2
j_call: TRBJ1-4
cdr3_aa: CASSLGGLGQHNEKLFF
cdr3_nt: TGTGCCAGCAGCTTAGGGGGACTAGGACAGCATAATGAAAAACTGTTTTTT

d_call: TRBD1
clone_size: -
v_call: TRBV4-2
j_call: TRBJ2-3
cdr3_aa: CASSQDTARQGKSTDTQYF
cdr3_nt: TGTGCCAGCAGCCAAGATACGGCCCGACAGGGGAAGAGCACAGATACGCAGTATTTT

d_call: TRBD2
clone_size: -
v_call: TRBV5-5
j_call: TRBJ2-5
cdr3_aa: CASSRLAGVETQYF
cdr3_nt: TGTGCCAGCAGCCGATTAGCGGGAGTGGAGACCCAGTACTTC

d_call: -
clone_size: -
v_call: TRBV18
j_call: TRBJ2-7
cdr3_aa: CASSQQGGGSYEQYF
cdr3_nt: TGTGCCAGCTCCCAACAGGGCGGGGGCTCCTACGAGCAGTACTTC

d_call: -
clone_size: -
v_call: TRBV18
j_call: TRBJ2-2
cdr3_aa: CASSHRDSHTGELFF
cdr3_nt: TGTGCCAGCTCACACCGGGACTCCCACACCGGGGAGCTGTTTTTT

d_call: TRBD1
clone_size: -
v_call: TRBV3-1/TRBV3-2
j_call: TRBJ2-5
cdr3_aa: CASSQVGQGAWETQYF
cdr3_nt: TGTGCCAGCAGCCAAGTCGGGCAGGGGGCATGGGAGACCCAGTACTTC

d_call: -
clone_size: -
v_call: TRBV6-5
j_call: TRBJ1-2
cdr3_aa: CASRADYGYTF
cdr3_nt: TGTGCCAGCAGGGCGGACTATGGCTACACCTTC

d_call: -
clone_size: -
v_call: TRBV5-1
j_call: TRBJ2-2
cdr3_aa: CASSLGGGELFF
cdr3_nt: TGCGCCAGCAGCTTGGGAGGCGGGGAGCTGTTTTTT

d_call: -
clone_size: -
v_call: TRBV20-1
j_call: TRBJ2-7
cdr3_aa: CSVPLVGEQYF
cdr3_nt: TGCAGTGTACCCCTAGTTGGCGAGCAGTACTTC

d_call: -
clone_size: once
v_call: TRBV28
j_call: TRBJ1-5
cdr3_aa: CASSQTSFGTTNQPQHF
cdr3_nt: TGTGCCAGCAGTCAGACTAGCTTCGGGACTACTAATCAGCCCCAGCATTTT

d_call: TRBD1
clone_size: once
v_call: TRBV19
j_call: TRBJ2-1
cdr3_aa: CASSIRQGGQDEQFF
cdr3_nt: TGTGCCAGTAGTATCCGACAGGGGGGGCAGGATGAGCAGTTCTTC

d_call: TRBD2
clone_size: -
v_call: TRBV10-2
j_call: TRBJ2-1
cdr3_aa: CASSANGGASPEQFF
cdr3_nt: TGCGCCAGCAGTGCGAACGGGGGGGCCTCTCCTGAGCAGTTCTTC

d_call: TRBD1
clone_size: -
v_call: TRBV27
j_call: TRBJ2-7
cdr3_aa: CASSSLTPGQGNYEQYF
cdr3_nt: TGTGCCAGCAGTTCCCTCACACCGGGACAGGGGAACTACGAGCAGTACTTC

d_call: -
clone_size: -
v_call: TRBV20-1
j_call: TRBJ1-4
cdr3_aa: CSASLGGAKGKLFF
cdr3_nt: TGCAGTGCTAGTCTTGGGGGGGCCAAGGGAAAACTGTTTTTT

d_call: TRBD1
clone_size: -
v_call: TRBV9
j_call: TRBJ1-2
cdr3_aa: CASSTTLQGPSPSNYGYTF
cdr3_nt: TGTGCCAGCAGCACCACCTTACAGGGGCCCTCGCCTTCTAACTATGGCTACACCTTC

d_call: -
clone_size: once
v_call: TRBV11-2
j_call: TRBJ2-7
cdr3_aa: CASSLRVYEQYF
cdr3_nt: TGTGCCAGCAGCTTAAGAGTCTACGAGCAGTACTTC